This is a list of T cell receptor beta chains from one sample in a study of cytomegalovirus exposure and HLA in healthy donors. Produced via immunoSEQ multiplex PCR; TCRdb's table is partial and in-frame only. This table holds about 48,000 clones. The sequencing sample was made of PBMCs. These receptors were collected from a male donor in good health and CMV-seropositive. Both conserved end residues are part of each CDR3. D genes are given only for firm matches.

D gene	J gene	V gene	CDR3 DNA	CDR3 protein
TRBD1	TRBJ2-7	TRBV7-9	TGTGCCAGCAGCCCGCGGACAGGGGACCATTTTTGGCACGAGCAGTACTTC	CASSPRTGDHFWHEQYF
TRBD1	TRBJ2-7	TRBV4-3	TGCGCCAGCAGCCAAGTCTGGGACAGGGGCTACGAGCAGTACTTC	CASSQVWDRGYEQYF
-	TRBJ2-7	TRBV30	TGTGCCTGGAAACTTGGGAGCTACGAGCAGTACTTC	CAWKLGSYEQYF
-	TRBJ1-5	TRBV30	TGTGCCTGGAGTGGCTCGGGCAATCAGCCCCAGCATTTT	CAWSGSGNQPQHF
-	TRBJ1-6	TRBV7-2	TGTGCCAGCAGCTCTCGATTGGCAGGTAGTGGACCCCTCCACTTT	CASSSRLAGSGPLHF
-	TRBJ1-1	TRBV5-8	TGTGCCAGCAGCCCCAACTCAGGGGTCCGGGACACTGAAGCTTTCTTT	CASSPNSGVRDTEAFF
-	TRBJ1-4	TRBV7-9	TGTGCCAGCAGTGCCCCCGGGACAACTAATGAAAAACTGTTTTTT	CASSAPGTTNEKLFF
TRBD1	TRBJ2-7	TRBV5-1	TGCGCCAGCAGCTTGGTTTTTACAGGACAGGGAATCGAGCAGTACTTC	CASSLVFTGQGIEQYF
-	TRBJ2-7	TRBV11-2	TGTGCCAGCAGCTTAGGCAGAGAGCAGTACTTC	CASSLGREQYF
TRBD1	TRBJ1-2	TRBV6-6	TGTGCCAGCAGTGCGACAGGGATATCTAACTATGGCTACACCTTC	CASSATGISNYGYTF
TRBD1	TRBJ2-7	TRBV2	TGTGCCAGCCGGGACAGATTCCTCGGGGAGCAGTACTTC	CASRDRFLGEQYF
TRBD2	TRBJ2-3	TRBV4-2	TGTGCCAGCAGCCAACTCGGCCTAGCGGGGCCTAGCACAGATACGCAGTATTTT	CASSQLGLAGPSTDTQYF
-	TRBJ2-7	TRBV4-1	TGCGCCAGCAGCCAAGATTTTTATCTCCTAAGCTCCTACGAGCAGTACTTC	CASSQDFYLLSSYEQYF
-	TRBJ1-4	TRBV4-3	TGCGCCAGCAGCCAAGATCAGGGGTTTAATGAAAAACTGTTTTTT	CASSQDQGFNEKLFF
-	TRBJ2-7	TRBV29-1	TGCAGCGTTGGCGGGCTCACAGGGAGAACTATCTACGAGCAGTACTTC	CSVGGLTGRTIYEQYF
-	TRBJ1-3	TRBV5-5	TGTGCCAGCAGACGCGACAGCCTTGGAAACACCATATATTTT	CASRRDSLGNTIYF
-	TRBJ2-7	TRBV5-1	TGCGCCAGCAGCTACAACTACGAGCAGTACTTC	CASSYNYEQYF
TRBD1	TRBJ1-1	TRBV30	TGTGCCTGGGCCTTACAGGGGGCGAGAACTGAAGCTTTCTTT	CAWALQGARTEAFF
TRBD1	TRBJ2-1	TRBV4-3	TGCGCCAGCAGCCGATCTCCGGGACAGCCGAATGAGCAGTTCTTC	CASSRSPGQPNEQFF
-	TRBJ2-2	TRBV4-3	TGCGCCGGACAGTACGGGGTTTACACCGGGGAGCTGTTTTTT	CAGQYGVYTGELFF
-	TRBJ2-7	TRBV7-2	TGTGCCAGCATCCCGAGCCAGGGATTAGGAAAGCAGTACTTC	CASIPSQGLGKQYF
-	TRBJ2-7	TRBV28	TGTGCCAGCAGTCTGAACAGGGTCTCCTACGAGCAGTACTTC	CASSLNRVSYEQYF
-	TRBJ1-5	TRBV4-1	TGCGCCAGCAGCCAAGGGGGGGGGAGCGGCTTCTGGCAGCCCCAGCATTTT	CASSQGGGSGFWQPQHF
TRBD1	TRBJ2-5	TRBV29-1	TGCAGCGTTGTTATACAGGGGCCGGGGACCCAGTACTTC	CSVVIQGPGTQYF
TRBD1	TRBJ1-1	TRBV7-2	TGTGCCAGCAGTACCGGGACAGGGGCAGGACGCACTGAAGCTTTCTTT	CASSTGTGAGRTEAFF
TRBD2	TRBJ2-5	TRBV5-4	TGTGCCAGCAGCTTCTCTAGCGGGGGGACCCAAGAGACCCAGTACTTC	CASSFSSGGTQETQYF
TRBD2	TRBJ2-7	TRBV4-1	TGCGCCAGCAGCCGAGCAGCGGGGTACTACGAGCAGTACTTC	CASSRAAGYYEQYF
TRBD1	TRBJ2-7	TRBV4-1	TGCGCCAGCAGCTGGGCCGGACAGGTGAGCTCCTACGAGCAGTACTTC	CASSWAGQVSSYEQYF
-	TRBJ2-7	TRBV6-5	TGTGCCAGCAGTTACTGGCGGACATCCGAGCAGTACTTC	CASSYWRTSEQYF
-	TRBJ2-2	TRBV7-3	TGTGCCAGCAGCTCGGGGGTGAACACCGGGGAGCTGTTTTTT	CASSSGVNTGELFF
-	TRBJ2-5	TRBV30	TGTGCCTGGAGTCCCCTCCAAGAGACCCAGTACTTC	CAWSPLQETQYF
TRBD2	TRBJ2-7	TRBV13	TGTGCCAGCAGCTTAGGGGGACTAGCTTTCGAGCAGTACTTC	CASSLGGLAFEQYF
-	TRBJ2-7	TRBV5-6	TGTGCCAGCAGCTTGGGTGCGGCAGCCTACGAGCAGTACTTC	CASSLGAAAYEQYF
TRBD1	TRBJ1-5	TRBV27	TGTGCCAGCAGTTTGGGACAGAATCAGCCCCAGCATTTT	CASSLGQNQPQHF
TRBD2	TRBJ2-3	TRBV4-1	TGCGCCAGCAGCCAAGCGCGGGGGGTAGGAGGTACGCAGTATTTT	CASSQARGVGGTQYF
-	TRBJ1-1	TRBV6-1	TGTGCCAGTAGAACAGGGAACACTGAAGCTTTCTTT	CASRTGNTEAFF
-	TRBJ2-5	TRBV15	TGTGCCACCAGCGGCCCATCTAGGGGGGAGACCCAGTACTTC	CATSGPSRGETQYF